This T cell receptor beta chain was retrieved from a study of cytomegalovirus exposure and HLA in healthy donors. Study observations and caveats: Productive rates of about 87% or about 30% were seen for most TCR beta V segments in an earlier analysis. The study recorded 160 or so TCR beta chains that were cytomegalovirus-associated. Sequencing likely produced, as an artifact, a cluster of highly shared sequence variants.

As regards this clone: As yet, its antigen is unknown.

With V trimmed by 1 base and J by 4 bases, 3 bases remained unmatched. The CDR3 has 15 residues. Germline V gives CDR1 SEHNR, CDR2 FQNEAQ (reference sequence). The PCR employed 60 Vbeta primers together with 13 Jbeta primers. The assay was immunoSEQ multiplex PCR, and TCRdb's table has in-frame clones only and misses some. Among more than 95,000 clones listed, around 77% were seen once. The sequencing sample was made of PBMCs. The chain carries TRBV7-9 and TRBJ2-7; 11 nucleotides agree with TRBD2. The TCR comes from a man aged 50 to 60 in good health and CMV-seropositive. CDR3 in DNA: TGTGCCAGCAGCTTAGGAACTAGCGGGAGATACGAGCAGTACTTC. Translation gives CASSLGTSGRYEQYF.